The sequence of this T cell receptor beta chain was determined in a study of spatial heterogeneity in lung cancer. For the study at large: After resection, follow-up PBMC samples were sequenced when available, at a median of roughly two years later.

The sample's time point: blood at routine non-recurrence follow-up after resection. In TCRdb, the 5' RACE reads were re-called with MiXCR into one record per CDR3 protein. The data show around 25,000 distinct CDR3 sequences, 9% to 10% seen once. This clonotype was counted at least ten times. This CDR3 region has 14 residues. V gave up 2 bases and J gave up 3 bases, with 10 bases separating them. Germline values: CDR1 MNHNS, CDR2 SASEGT. The chain uses TRBV6-1 and TRBJ1-2, with D hard to call. The receptor comes from a male donor with early-stage non-small cell lung cancer. Here the sequenced sample was PBMCs, taken at follow-up. The DNA of the CDR3 is TGTGCCAGCAGTGAAACGGTGGGAGACTATGGCTACACCTTC. Protein product: CASSETVGDYGYTF.